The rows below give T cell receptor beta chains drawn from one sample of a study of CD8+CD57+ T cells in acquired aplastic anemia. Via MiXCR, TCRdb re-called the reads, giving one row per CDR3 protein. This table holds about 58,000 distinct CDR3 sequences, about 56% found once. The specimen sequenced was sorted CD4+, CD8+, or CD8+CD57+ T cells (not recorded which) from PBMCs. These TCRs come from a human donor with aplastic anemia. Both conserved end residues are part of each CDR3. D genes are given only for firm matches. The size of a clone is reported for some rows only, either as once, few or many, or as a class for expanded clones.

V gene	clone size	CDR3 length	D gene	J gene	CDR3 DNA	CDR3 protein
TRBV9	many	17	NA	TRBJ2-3	TGTGCCAGCAGCGCATCGGGTCGGGGCGGCTCCACAGATACGCAGTATTTT	CASSASGRGGSTDTQYF
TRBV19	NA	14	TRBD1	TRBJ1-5	TGTGCAGATACAGGGGGCTCATGCAATCAGCCCCAGCATTTT	CADTGGSCNQPQHF
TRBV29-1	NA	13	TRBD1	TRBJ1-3	TGCAGCGTGGCTGACAGGGGAGGAAACACCATATATTTT	CSVADRGGNTIYF
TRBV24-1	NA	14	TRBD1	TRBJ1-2	TGTGCCACCAGTGACTCCAGGGACAGCAGGTCTAGTCTCTTC	CATSDSRDSRSSLF
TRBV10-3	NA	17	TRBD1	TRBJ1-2	TGTGCCATCAGCGACAAAACCACGGGACAGGGGGTTGTTGGCTACACCTTC	CAISDKTTGQGVVGYTF
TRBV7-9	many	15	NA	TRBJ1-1	TGTGCCAGCAGCTTAGTCGGGGTTGAGGGACTTGAAGCTTTCTTT	CASSLVGVEGLEAFF
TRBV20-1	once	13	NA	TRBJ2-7	TGCAGCGTAATAGGGGGGGGATACTACGAGCGGTACTTC	CSVIGGGYYERYF
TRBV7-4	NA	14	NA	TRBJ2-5	TGTGCCAGCAGCTTAGAGGGCAGTTCAAAGACCCAGTACTTC	CASSLEGSSKTQYF
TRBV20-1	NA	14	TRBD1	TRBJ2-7	TGCAGTGCTCGCGGGACAGGCCACCCCTACGAGCAGTACTTC	CSARGTGHPYEQYF
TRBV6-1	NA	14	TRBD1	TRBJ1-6	TGTGCCAGCAGCTCCGGGACAGGGATATCACCCCTCCACTTT	CASSSGTGISPLHF
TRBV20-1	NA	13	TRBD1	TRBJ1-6	TGCAGTGGCGGGGACAGCTATAATTCACCCCTCCACTTT	CSGGDSYNSPLHF
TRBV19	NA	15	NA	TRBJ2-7	TGTGCCAGTAGTATCGGCCGGGACCCCTCTTACGAGCAGTACTTC	CASSIGRDPSYEQYF
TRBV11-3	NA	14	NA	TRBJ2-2	TGTGCCAGCAAGGCGGGGGCCAACACCGGGGAGCTGTTTTTT	CASKAGANTGELFF
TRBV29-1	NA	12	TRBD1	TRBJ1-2	TGCAGCGTTCCACACAACAGGGGAGGCTACACCTTC	CSVPHNRGGYTF
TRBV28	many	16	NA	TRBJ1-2	TGTGCCAGCAGTTGGGCCCGGGACGGACTACTCTATGGCTACACCTTC	CASSWARDGLLYGYTF
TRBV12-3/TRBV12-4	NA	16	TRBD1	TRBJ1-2	TGTGCCAGCAGCACCCTGACAGGGGGTAGGAACTATGGCTACACCTTC	CASSTLTGGRNYGYTF
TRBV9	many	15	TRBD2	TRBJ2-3	TGTGCCAGCAGCCCCGCGGGGGGAAGCACAGATACGCAGTATTTT	CASSPAGGSTDTQYF
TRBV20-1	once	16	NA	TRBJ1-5	TGCAGTGCTAGACAGTCTTCGGCGGCAGACAATCAGCCCCAGCATTTT	CSARQSSAADNQPQHF
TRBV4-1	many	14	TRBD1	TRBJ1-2	TGCGCCAGCAGCCACCCCGACAGGGGGCTTGGCTACACCTTC	CASSHPDRGLGYTF
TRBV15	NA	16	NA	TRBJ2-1	TGTGCCACCAGCGAACCGGGACCACCCTTCTACAATGAGCAGTTCTTC	CATSEPGPPFYNEQFF
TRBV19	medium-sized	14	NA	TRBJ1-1	TGTGCCAGTGCCCGGGGGGACCAGAACACTGAAGCTTTCTTT	CASARGDQNTEAFF
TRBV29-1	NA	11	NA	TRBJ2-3	TGCAGCGTACGGGTCGTAGATACGCAGTATTTT	CSVRVVDTQYF
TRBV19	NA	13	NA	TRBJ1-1	TGTGCCAGTAGTACGACAGTGAACACTGAAGCTTTCTTT	CASSTTVNTEAFF
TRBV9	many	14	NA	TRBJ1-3	TGTGCCAGCAGCCTTGGGGGGCCTGGAAACACCATATATTTT	CASSLGGPGNTIYF
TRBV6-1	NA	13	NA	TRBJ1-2	TGTGCCAGCAGTAGGGATGCTAACTATGGCTACACCTTC	CASSRDANYGYTF
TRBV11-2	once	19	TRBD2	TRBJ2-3	TGTGCCAGCAGCTTAGAAGTCGGGCTAGCGGGGGGGCTCACAGATACGCAGTATTTT	CASSLEVGLAGGLTDTQYF
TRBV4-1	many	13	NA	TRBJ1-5	TGCGCCAGCAACTCAACAATGGGGCAGCCCCAGCATTTT	CASNSTMGQPQHF
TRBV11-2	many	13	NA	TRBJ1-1	TGTGCCAGCAGCTTAGTAGGGCAGGATGAAGCTTTCTTT	CASSLVGQDEAFF
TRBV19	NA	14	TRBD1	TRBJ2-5	TGTGCCAGTAGTATCGGACAGGGCCAGGAGACCCAGTACTTC	CASSIGQGQETQYF
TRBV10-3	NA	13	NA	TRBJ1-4	TGTGCCATCAGATCGGGACGGGGTGAAAAACTGTTTTTT	CAIRSGRGEKLFF
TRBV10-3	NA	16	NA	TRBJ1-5	TGTGCCATCAGCGGCTCAGACGCCGGTGGCACTCAGCCCCAGCATTTT	CAISGSDAGGTQPQHF
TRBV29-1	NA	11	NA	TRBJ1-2	TGCAGCGTTGAAGTGGGGCATGGCTACACCTTC	CSVEVGHGYTF
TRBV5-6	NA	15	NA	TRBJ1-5	TGTGCCAGCAGCTTGCGCAGGGAAGGCAATCAGCCCCAGCATTTT	CASSLRREGNQPQHF
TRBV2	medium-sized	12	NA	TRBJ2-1	TGTGCCGGGCACAGGGTCGGGGATGAGCAGTTCTTC	CAGHRVGDEQFF
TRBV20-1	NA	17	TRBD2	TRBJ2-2	TGCAGTGCTAGAGTTGCTAGCGGGAGGGAGAACACCGGGGAGCTGTTTTTT	CSARVASGRENTGELFF
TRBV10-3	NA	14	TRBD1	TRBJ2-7	TGTGCCATCAGTGTTGGGCAGGGGGCCTACGAGCAGTACTTC	CAISVGQGAYEQYF
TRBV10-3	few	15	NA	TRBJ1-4	TGTGCCATCAGCGCGTCAGACAGGTCGAATGAAAAACTGTTTTTT	CAISASDRSNEKLFF
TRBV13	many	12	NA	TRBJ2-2	TGTGCCAGCAGCTCTCACACCGGGGAGCTGTTTTTT	CASSSHTGELFF
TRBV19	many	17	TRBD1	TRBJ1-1	TGTGCCAGTAGTTCTCATCTTGGACAGGCCATGAACACTGAAGCTTTCTTT	CASSSHLGQAMNTEAFF
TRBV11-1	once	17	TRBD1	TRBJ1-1	TGTGCCAGCAGCTTGGTGCCACCTCCCCCCGGGGACAGGGCCGCTTTCTTT	CASSLVPPPPGDRAAFF
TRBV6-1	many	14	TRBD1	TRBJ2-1	TGTGCCAGCAGCCCCCAAAGACAGGGCTATGAGCAGTTCTTC	CASSPQRQGYEQFF
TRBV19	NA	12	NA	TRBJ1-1	TGTGCCAGTAGTATAGAAGGGAATAAAGCTTTCTTT	CASSIEGNKAFF
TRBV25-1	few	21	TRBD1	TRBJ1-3	TGTGCCAGCAGTGACCGGACAGGGGGCTATAGCTGGGGAACGGCTGGAAACACCATATATTTT	CASSDRTGGYSWGTAGNTIYF
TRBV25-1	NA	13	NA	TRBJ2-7	TGTGCCAGTGGACCGGGACAAGTCTACGAGCAGTACTTC	CASGPGQVYEQYF
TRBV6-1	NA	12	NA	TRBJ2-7	TGTGCCAGCACCGCCAGAGTTCGGGAGCAGTACTTC	CASTARVREQYF
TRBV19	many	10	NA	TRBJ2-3	TGTGCCGTTAGGGGAGATACGCAGTATTTT	CAVRGDTQYF
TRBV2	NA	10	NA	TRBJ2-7	TGTGCCAGTCGCGGCGGGGAGCAGTACTTC	CASRGGEQYF
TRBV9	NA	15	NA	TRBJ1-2	TGTGCCAGCAGCCCGATGGGGGACGGGCAACATGGCTACACCTTC	CASSPMGDGQHGYTF